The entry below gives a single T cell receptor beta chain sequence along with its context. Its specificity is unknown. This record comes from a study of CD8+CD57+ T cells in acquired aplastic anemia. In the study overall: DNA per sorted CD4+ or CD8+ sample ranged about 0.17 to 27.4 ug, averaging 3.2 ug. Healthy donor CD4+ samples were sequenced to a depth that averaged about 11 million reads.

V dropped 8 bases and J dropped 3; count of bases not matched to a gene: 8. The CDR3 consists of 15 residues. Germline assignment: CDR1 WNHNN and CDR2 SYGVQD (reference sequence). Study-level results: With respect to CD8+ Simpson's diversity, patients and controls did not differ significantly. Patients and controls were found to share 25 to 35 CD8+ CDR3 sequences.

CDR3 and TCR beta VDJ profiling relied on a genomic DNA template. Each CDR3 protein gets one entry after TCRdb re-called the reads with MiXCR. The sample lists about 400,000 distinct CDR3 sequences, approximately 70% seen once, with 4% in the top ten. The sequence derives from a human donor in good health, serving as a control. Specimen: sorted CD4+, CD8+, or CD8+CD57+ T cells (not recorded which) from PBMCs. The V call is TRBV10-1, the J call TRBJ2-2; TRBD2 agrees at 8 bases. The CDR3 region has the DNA TGCGCCAGCGGGAACAGCGGGGGAGACACCGGGGAGCTGTTTTTT. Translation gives CASGNSGGDTGELFF.